The table lists the clone carrying this T cell receptor (beta chain) with a few counts. Disease duration under 2 months; hyperthyroidism patients were aged 18 to 65. What was amplified from RNA transcripts were TCR beta CDR3 regions. The TCR CDR3 first-round RT-PCR relied on the HTBI primer set. MiXCR, run by TCRdb on the multiplex PCR reads, gives a single entry per CDR3 protein. This sample has 300,000 to 400,000 distinct CDR3 sequences, with over 20% found just once. These data are taken from a study of T cells in Graves' hyperthyroidism and ophthalmopathy. V shed 3 bases, J shed 10 bases, and the junction held 6 bases outside the gene matches. Per the germline V gene, CDR1 is MNHNS and CDR2 is SASEGT. The length of the CDR3 is 13 residues.

The sample was blood. This TCR derives from a woman aged 45-65 years with Graves' hyperthyroidism. The rearrangement links TRBV6-1 to TRBJ1-1; TRBD1 matches 9 bases. The CDR3 region is CASSDMTGGRAFF. As DNA, the CDR3 is TGTGCCAGCAGTGATATGACAGGGGGTAGAGCTTTCTTT.